The 27 T cell receptor beta chains reported below all come from one sample, sequenced in a study of OX40 agonist ivuxolimab in advanced cancers. The library was obtained by the immunoSEQ multiplex PCR assay. TCRdb re-hosts the immuneACCESS table, in-frame sequences only. Its copies lack some clones; in the studies checked, an unresolved V gene accounts for under half of them, and the cause for the rest is not known. The sample profile shows roughly 64,000 clones; approximately 90% of them were found once. Clones ranked in the top ten supply around 0.42% of the sample. The sequencing here drew on CD4+ or CD8+ T cells sorted from blood, taken in a trial of the OX40 agonist ivuxolimab. These receptor sequences come from an adult with an advanced solid tumor such as melanoma, head and neck, liver or kidney cancer.

The V gene is TRBV27, the J gene TRBJ2-1; TRBD2 agrees at 12 bases. The CDR3 covers 15 residues. Germline V lookup: CDR1 MNHEY, CDR2 SMNVEV (reference sequence). V was pared by 4 bases and J by 7 bases, with 5 bases of the junction left unmatched. CDR3 sequence reads: CASSSTSGSANEQFF. DNA for the CDR3: TGTGCCAGCAGTTCGACTAGCGGGAGCGCGAATGAGCAGTTCTTC.

The chain has TRBV6-6 and TRBJ2-3; D gene ambiguous. Deletions cut 4 bases from V and 1 base from J, with 9 bases between. Germline V gene sequence: CDR1 MNHNY, CDR2 SVGAGI (reference sequence). The CDR3 loop spans 14 amino acids. The CDR3 nucleotides are TGTGCCAGCAGTTTAGACGTAGGCACAGATACGCAGTATTTT. It is translated as CASSLDVGTDTQYF.

V and J are TRBV5-4 and TRBJ2-7; 8 positions agree with TRBD1. This CDR3 is 14 amino acids long. The junction had 5 bases not matched to a gene; V was cut back by 0 bases and J by 6 bases. Germline V gene sequence: CDR1 SGHNT, CDR2 YYREEE (reference sequence). CDR3 nucleotide sequence: TGTGCCAGCAGCTTGGGACAGGGGCAGGGCGAGCAGTACTTC. Amino acids: CASSLGQGQGEQYF.

The rearrangement joins TRBV7-9 to TRBJ2-3; 12 nucleotides match TRBD1. Germline trimming cut 7 bases from V and 5 bases from J; bases unmatched to any gene: 10. This CDR3 region has 16 residues. CDR1 and CDR2 (germline): SEHNR, FQNEAQ (reference sequence). CDR3: CASMGTGGARGDTQYF. CDR3 nucleotide sequence: TGTGCCAGCATGGGGACAGGGGGCGCCAGGGGAGATACGCAGTATTTT.

This clone was counted once. The J gene is TRBJ2-3, the V gene TRBV14, with D hard to call. The germline V and J ends were trimmed by 4 bases and 4 bases, with 24 bases remaining between them. Germline lookup yields CDR1 SGHDN and CDR2 FVKESK. The CDR3 contains 18 residues. The CDR3, as DNA: TGTGCCAGCAGCCGCGGCCGCGGAGTTGTAGTGTTGGCAGATACGCAGTATTTT. This gives the protein CASSRGRGVVVLADTQYF.

The CDR3 DNA reads TGCGCCAGCAGCCCAGGACAGGCTCCATCCTACGAGCAGTACTTC. Translated: CASSPGQAPSYEQYF. The chain combines TRBV5-1 with TRBJ2-5, with TRBD1 matching over 7 bases. The end of the DNA is better explained by TRBJ2-7, so the J call may be wrong. Per the germline V gene, CDR1 is SGHRS and CDR2 is YFSETQ. The CDR3 is 15 residues long.

J is TRBJ2-3 and V is TRBV5-1, with 8 positions matching TRBD2. V gave up 1 base and J gave up 3 bases; unmatched junction bases: 13. The CDR3 loop spans 18 amino acids. CDR1 is SGHRS, CDR2 YFSETQ, per germline. In nucleotides, the CDR3 is TGCGCCAGCAGCTTGAAGAGCGGGAGTTTGAGGAGGACAGATACGCAGTATTTT. Protein sequence: CASSLKSGSLRRTDTQYF.

The rearrangement links TRBV11-2 to TRBJ2-1; 11 positions agree with TRBD2. Germline V CDR1 and CDR2: SGHAT, FQNNGV. This CDR3 is 17 amino acids long. J gave up 5 bases and V 3 bases, and 9 bases lay outside the gene matches. DNA for the CDR3: TGTGCCAGCAGCTTCAGGGTAGCGGGAGGGAGGCACAATGAGCAGTTCTTC. It specifies CASSFRVAGGRHNEQFF.

This chain uses TRBV7-7 with TRBJ2-5; D may be TRBD2 (6 bases). The V and J ends lost 0 bases and 9 bases respectively, with 23 bases between them. This CDR3 is built from 17 residues. CDR1 is SSHAT and CDR2 is FNYEAQ in the germline V gene (reference sequence). The DNA of the CDR3 is TGTGCCAGCAGCTTAGCGGCGGGGACCCCCGGTGCAGTGGCCCAGTACTTC. Its translation is CASSLAAGTPGAVAQYF.

The chain links TRBV19 to TRBJ2-1; 14 positions match TRBD2. With 5 bases clipped from V and 0 bases from J, the junction kept 9 bases outside the gene matches. This CDR3 region has 19 residues. The germline V gene has CDR1 LNHDA and CDR2 SQIVND (reference sequence). CDR3: CASSPGLAGGRSSYNEQFF. Here the CDR3 DNA reads TGTGCCAGTAGTCCCGGACTAGCGGGAGGCCGCAGCTCCTACAATGAGCAGTTCTTC.

The CDR3 nucleotides are TGTGCCAGCAGTGAGCCCATAACGACGGAATTCCATTTT. Translation: CASSEPITTEFHF. The chain uses TRBV25-1 and TRBJ1-5; no clear D gene. The V gene lost 3 bases and the J gene lost 16 bases, with 19 bases spanning the gap. The CDR3 covers 13 residues. Germline V gene data show CDR1 as MGHDK and CDR2 as SYGVNS.

This clone appeared once. J is TRBJ1-2 and V is TRBV11-3, with TRBD1 identical over 7 bases. CDR1 and CDR2 from the germline V gene are SGHNT and YENEEA. Trimming cost V 5 bases and J 4 bases; bases outside gene matches: 4. CDR3 length: 13 residues. The CDR3 region is CASSPRDSYGYTF. As DNA, the CDR3 is TGTGCCAGCAGCCCACGGGACAGCTATGGCTACACCTTC.

The chain employs TRBV19 and TRBJ2-1; 11 nucleotides align to TRBD2. The CDR3 spans 15 residues. Trimming removed 3 bases from V and 9 bases from J; junction bases left unmatched: 7. Germline CDR1 reads LNHDA; CDR2 reads SQIVND (reference sequence). This chain's CDR3 is CASSIQGTSGTEQFF. In DNA form, the CDR3 reads TGTGCCAGTAGTATTCAAGGGACTAGCGGAACTGAGCAGTTCTTC.

The rearrangement links TRBV29-1 to TRBJ2-2, with TRBD2 identical over 12 bases. The CDR3 extends over 15 amino acids. Germline-derived CDR1 and CDR2 are SQVTM and ANQGSEA. The J segment lost 5 bases and the V segment lost 4 bases, leaving 5 bases of the junction unmatched. CDR3 DNA sequence: TGCAGCGTTGTCGGACTAGCGGGAAGGACCGGGGAGCTGTTTTTT. Its protein is CSVVGLAGRTGELFF.

V gene TRBV2 combines with J gene TRBJ1-5; possibly TRBD1 for D (5 bases). This CDR3 is 15 amino acids long. V lost 2 bases to trimming and J lost 4 bases, with 12 bases between them. Germline values: CDR1 SNHLY, CDR2 FYNNEI. CDR3 in DNA: TGTGCCAGCAGTGAACATGAAGACAGTAATCAGCCCCAGCATTTT. Translated, it gives CASSEHEDSNQPQHF.

This clone was recorded once. The chain joins TRBV9 to TRBJ2-3, with a possible D match to TRBD2 (6 bases). Trimming shortened V by 0 bases and J by 0 bases, and 11 bases separated the two germline ends. The CDR3 has 16 residues. Germline loops: CDR1 SGDLS, CDR2 YYNGEE. CDR3 in DNA: TGTGCCAGCAGCGTAGAGTGGGGGACTAGCACAGATACGCAGTATTTT. Amino acids: CASSVEWGTSTDTQYF.

The chain joins TRBV19 to TRBJ1-2; no reliable D call. Germline-derived CDR1 and CDR2 are LNHDA and SQIVND (reference sequence). There are 16 residues in the CDR3. V was trimmed by 3 bases and J by 4 bases, leaving 18 bases between them. For the CDR3, the DNA is TGTGCCAGTAGTATCATGGGCCCCAGAGGCAGCTATGGCTACACCTTC. The encoded protein is CASSIMGPRGSYGYTF.

The chain couples TRBV30 to TRBJ1-4; D unclear. The V gene lost 7 bases and the J gene lost 8 bases, with 14 bases spanning the gap. The CDR3 extends over 12 amino acids. Germline V gene lookup returns CDR1 GTSNPN and CDR2 SVGIG (reference sequence). CDR3 sequence: CAFQRLGEKLFF. DNA for the CDR3: TGTGCCTTCCAACGACTGGGCGAAAAACTGTTTTTT.

The gene calls are TRBV9 and TRBJ1-4; 7 bases line up with TRBD1. CDR1 SGDLS and CDR2 YYNGEE come from the germline V gene. The CDR3 covers 15 residues. Unmatched junction bases numbered 6, after V lost 0 bases and J lost 7 bases. CDR3 in amino acids: CASSVAGQSTEKLFF. Written as DNA, the CDR3 is TGTGCCAGCAGCGTAGCGGGACAGTCAACTGAAAAACTGTTTTTT.

This clone has only one observation. The chain is built from TRBV5-1 and TRBJ2-1; D uncertain. The V and J ends lost 4 bases and 4 bases respectively, with 15 bases between them. CDR1 SGHRS and CDR2 YFSETQ come from the germline V gene. The CDR3 is 15 amino acids. The CDR3, as DNA: TGCGCCAGCAGCCCACAAGGTGGGATTTACAATGAGCAGTTCTTC. Protein product: CASSPQGGIYNEQFF.

The chain couples TRBV29-1 to TRBJ2-3; 13 bases map to TRBD2. The CDR3 extends over 14 amino acids. CDR1 is SQVTM, CDR2 ANQGSEA, per germline. The junction had 6 bases not matched to a gene; V was cut back by 6 bases and J by 6 bases. The CDR3, as DNA: TGCAGCGTGATACGACTAGCGGGAGGTGATACGCAGTATTTT. As protein: CSVIRLAGGDTQYF.

The gene calls are TRBV2 and TRBJ2-1; tentatively, D is TRBD1 (5 bases). The CDR3 is made up of 13 amino acids. V was pared by 7 bases and J by 5 bases, with 12 bases between. CDR1 is SNHLY and CDR2 is FYNNEI in the germline V gene. CDR3 sequence (DNA): TGTGCCAGCAATAAGGGGTTGAACAATGAGCAGTTCTTC. The encoded protein is CASNKGLNNEQFF.

The chain has TRBV28 and TRBJ1-1; 10 bases map to TRBD1. The CDR3 has 16 residues. CDR1 is MDHEN, CDR2 SYDVKM, per germline. The V gene end was trimmed by 4 bases and the J gene end by 5 bases; junction bases not matched to a gene: 10. CDR3 sequence (DNA): TGTGCCAGCAGTTCCGGGACAGGGGCCCTGCGGACTGAAGCTTTCTTT. It is translated as CASSSGTGALRTEAFF.

The chain uses TRBV11-2 and TRBJ1-3; D is uncertain. V lost 1 base, J lost 0 bases, and 10 bases lay in between. Germline CDR1 is SGHAT and CDR2 is FQNNGV. The CDR3 extends over 16 amino acids. DNA for the CDR3: TGTGCCAGCAGCTTAGCCCCTCCGTTCTCTGGAAACACCATATATTTT. It codes for CASSLAPPFSGNTIYF.

The chain employs TRBV6-1 and TRBJ2-1; no firm D call. The V gene's germline CDR1 is MNHNS and CDR2 SASEGT. CDR3 length equals 16 residues. The V end was cut by 0 bases, the J end by 5 bases, with 14 bases between. In DNA, the CDR3 is TGTGCCAGCAGTGAAGCGCTGGGGAACGTAAACAATGAGCAGTTCTTC. Its protein is CASSEALGNVNNEQFF.

The V call is TRBV2, the J call TRBJ2-1; 8 bases align to TRBD2. This CDR3 comprises 15 residues. The J segment lost 4 bases and the V segment lost 3 bases, leaving 5 bases of the junction unmatched. Looked up from germline, CDR1 is SNHLY and CDR2 is FYNNEI. The CDR3 sequence: CASSDQLAEYNEQFF. For the CDR3, the DNA is TGTGCCAGCAGTGATCAACTAGCGGAATACAATGAGCAGTTCTTC.

This chain connects TRBV6-6 to TRBJ1-2; no reliable D call. Germline V gives CDR1 MNHNY, CDR2 SVGAGI (reference sequence). The CDR3 consists of 13 residues. V was cut by 5 bases and J by 1 base, with 8 bases left in between. The CDR3 sequence is CASSTTFNYGYTF. The DNA of the CDR3 is TGTGCCAGCAGTACGACCTTTAACTATGGCTACACCTTC.